This T cell receptor beta chain was recovered during a study of Graves' ophthalmopathy and Graves' hyperthyroidism (dated by TCRdb to the late 2010s). Regarding the research as a whole: Hyperthyroidism was considered stable if no progression to ophthalmopathy occurred within 18 months of follow-up. An independent validation cohort comprised some 19 hyperthyroidism patients and 15 to 17 patients who later progressed from hyperthyroidism to ophthalmopathy. To explore V-J signatures that separate ophthalmopathy from hyperthyroidism, a discovery set of about 100 patients was enrolled, consisting of fewer than 45 with ophthalmopathy and approximately 60 with stable hyperthyroidism. After sampling, hyperthyroidism patients received methimazole starting at 30 mg daily, and ophthalmopathy patients received high-dose intravenous methylprednisolone. The study used TCR beta repertoire signatures to distinguish Graves' ophthalmopathy from Graves' hyperthyroidism and to predict progression to ophthalmopathy. In more than five hyperthyroidism patients, T-cell repertoires of thyroid tissue and blood were compared. In total, under 150 blood samples were TCR-sequenced: 43 ophthalmopathy, roughly 77 hyperthyroidism and about 17 hyperthyroidism-to-ophthalmopathy patients. Paper-wide results and their limitations: Most expanded thyroid clonotypes with a frequency above 0.001 also appeared in blood, which suggests that blood repertoires may reflect the immune response in the thyroid. In validation, the model predicted ophthalmopathy progression with 70.59% sensitivity and 72.22% specificity; some twelve predicted patients were CT-confirmed with GO in a median of about 6.1 months. Sample size was not statistically predetermined, and group allocation was not concealed from the investigators. In cross-validation, the 13-signature model distinguished ophthalmopathy from stable hyperthyroidism with 85% to 90% sensitivity and 81.08% specificity, and in the test set the corresponding values were around 80% and 75%.

This clonotype appeared many times. Its specific antigen is unknown. No much larger clone exists at a distance of one base, and base qualities are not known. Hyperthyroidism patients were newly diagnosed, were aged 18 to 65 years, and had a disease duration under 2 months. Anyone with other autoimmune diseases, uncontrolled infections, pregnancy or lactation was excluded from the study. Diagnosis relied on clinical symptoms, serum thyroxine, TRAb, thyroid ultrasound and orbital computed tomography. Total RNA was extracted using Trizol reagent, and RNA quality was checked on an Agilent 2100 Bioanalyzer. Trimming takes 0 bases from V and 3 bases from J, and the germline ends sit 12 bases apart. The CDR3 runs 15 residues from the cysteine to the phenylalanine. Of the read, only the CDR3 DNA is kept; its 45 bases are in frame from base 1. CDR1 and CDR2, looked up from the germline V gene (reference sequence), are SGHNT and YYREEE.

For repertoire sequencing, the TCR beta CDR3 regions were amplified from RNA transcripts. A first-round RT-PCR used HTBI primers with the Qiagen OneStep RT-PCR kit, followed by a second-round multiplex PCR, size selection and purification. Libraries were sequenced on an Illumina HiSeq2000 using paired-end 100 bp reads. From the authors' description of their analysis: SOAPnuke was used to process the reads, removing any read that contained adapters or uncalled bases, had a mean Phred below 15, or lacked an exact match to the constant primer or identifier. COPE v1.2.5 was used to merge high-quality paired reads. Each unique nucleotide sequence was treated as a clonotype, and MiTCR v1.1 was used to align the clonotypes to the IMGT TRB V, D and J references. The analysis was limited to V-J combinations with a frequency above 0.0001, which together covered approximately 99% of repertoires. A TCR clonal expansion and chaos score per V-J combination was defined as the ratio of F50 clonal expansion to chaos observed in the TCRdist matrix. Welch's t-statistics and random forest were used to reduce the features to about 12 V-J combinations, which were then used as input to a naive Bayes classifier. The Morisita-Horn index was used to measure how similar the thyroid and blood repertoires were. TCRdb trimmed public reads at Q25 via fastp, called clones via MiXCR and kept in-frame beta chains. Rows with one shared CDR3 protein collapse into an entry with the most common genes and DNA. TCRdb's processing, not the authors' own work, is the source of the V and J calls. This sample has over a million distinct CDR3 sequences in its table, and 35% to 45% of those were observed once. The ten most abundant clones make up around 10% of the sample.

This TCR came from an adult man with Graves' hyperthyroidism. The sequenced sample was peripheral blood or thyroid tissue (not recorded which). The V and J segments used are TRBV5-4 and TRBJ2-5; perhaps TRBD1 is the D gene, with 6 bases matching. This receptor has the CDR3 CASSLAGAGEETQYF. The DNA is TGTGCCAGCAGCTTGGCCGGGGCAGGGGAAGAGACCCAGTACTTC.